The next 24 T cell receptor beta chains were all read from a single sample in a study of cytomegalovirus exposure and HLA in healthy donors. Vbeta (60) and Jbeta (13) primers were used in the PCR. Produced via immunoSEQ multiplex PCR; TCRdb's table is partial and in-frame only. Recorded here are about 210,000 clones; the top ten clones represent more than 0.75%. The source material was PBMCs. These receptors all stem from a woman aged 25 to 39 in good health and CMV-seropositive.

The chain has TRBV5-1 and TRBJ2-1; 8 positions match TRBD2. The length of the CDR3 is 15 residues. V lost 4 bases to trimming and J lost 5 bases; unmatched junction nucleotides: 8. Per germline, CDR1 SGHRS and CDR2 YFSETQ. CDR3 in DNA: TGCGCCAGCAGCATAGGGACTAGTCCAAACAATGAGCAGTTCTTC. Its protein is CASSIGTSPNNEQFF.

The CDR3 reads CASSPQRGGLVEQFF. The CDR3 bases are TGTGCCAGCAGCCCACAGCGGGGGGGTTTGGTTGAGCAGTTCTTC. This rearrangement joins TRBV5-4 to TRBJ2-1; 10 bases map to TRBD2. This CDR3 is 15 amino acids long. Trimming cost V 4 bases and J 9 bases; bases outside gene matches: 10. Germline V gene sequence: CDR1 SGHNT, CDR2 YYREEE (reference sequence).

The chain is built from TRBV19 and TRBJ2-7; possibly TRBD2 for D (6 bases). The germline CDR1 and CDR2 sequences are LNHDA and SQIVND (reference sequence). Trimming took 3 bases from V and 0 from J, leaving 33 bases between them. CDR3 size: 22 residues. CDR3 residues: CASSISVLALFSAASPSYEQYF. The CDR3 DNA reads TGTGCCAGTAGTATCAGCGTTCTAGCGCTTTTTTCGGCGGCTTCCCCCTCCTACGAGCAGTACTTC.

For the CDR3, the DNA is TGTGCCAGCAGCCCGAGCAGGGTGACCGGGGAGCTGTTTTTT. Amino acids: CASSPSRVTGELFF. The chain uses TRBV5-6 and TRBJ2-2; D possibly corresponds to TRBD1 (5 bases). The CDR3 is made up of 14 amino acids. Trimming cost V 4 bases and J 5 bases, with 12 bases left between them. Per the germline V gene, CDR1 is SGHDT and CDR2 is YYEEEE.

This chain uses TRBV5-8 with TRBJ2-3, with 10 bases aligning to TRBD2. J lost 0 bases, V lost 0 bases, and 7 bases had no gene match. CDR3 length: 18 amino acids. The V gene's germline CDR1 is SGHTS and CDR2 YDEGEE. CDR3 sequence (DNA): TGTGCCAGCAGCTTGGGTCGGGCTAGCGGGGGAAGCACAGATACGCAGTATTTT. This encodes CASSLGRASGGSTDTQYF.

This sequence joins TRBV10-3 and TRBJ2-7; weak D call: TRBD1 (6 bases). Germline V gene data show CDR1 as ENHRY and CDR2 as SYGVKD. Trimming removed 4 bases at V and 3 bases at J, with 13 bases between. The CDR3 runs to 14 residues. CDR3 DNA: TGTGCCATCAGTGGTGGACAGAGCCGCTACGAGCAGTACTTC. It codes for CAISGGQSRYEQYF.

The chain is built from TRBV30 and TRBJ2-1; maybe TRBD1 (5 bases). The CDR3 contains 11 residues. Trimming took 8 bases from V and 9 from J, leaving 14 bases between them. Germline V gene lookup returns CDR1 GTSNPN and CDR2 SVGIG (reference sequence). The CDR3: CAKSWGAEQFF. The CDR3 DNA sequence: TGTGCCAAGTCGTGGGGCGCTGAGCAGTTCTTC.

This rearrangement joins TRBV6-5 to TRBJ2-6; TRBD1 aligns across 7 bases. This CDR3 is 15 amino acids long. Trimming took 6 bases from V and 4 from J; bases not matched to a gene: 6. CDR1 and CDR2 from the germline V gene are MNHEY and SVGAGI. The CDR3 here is CASSSDRAGANVLTF. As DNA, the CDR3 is TGTGCCAGCAGCTCAGACAGGGCCGGGGCCAACGTCCTGACTTTC.

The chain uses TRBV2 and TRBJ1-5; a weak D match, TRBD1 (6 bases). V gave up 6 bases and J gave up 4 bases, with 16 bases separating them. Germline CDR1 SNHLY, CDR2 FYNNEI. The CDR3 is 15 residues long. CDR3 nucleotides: TGTGCCAGCAGCGAACAGGGACTGTGGAATCAGCCCCAGCATTTT. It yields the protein CASSEQGLWNQPQHF.

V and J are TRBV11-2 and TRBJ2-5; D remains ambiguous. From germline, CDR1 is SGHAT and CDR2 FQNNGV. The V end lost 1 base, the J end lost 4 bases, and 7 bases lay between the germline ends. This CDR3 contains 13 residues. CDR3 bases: TGTGCCAGCAGCTTAGCGGTCCCAGAGACCCAGTACTTC. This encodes CASSLAVPETQYF. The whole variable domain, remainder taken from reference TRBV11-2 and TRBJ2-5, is EAGVAQSPRYKIIEKRQSVAFWCNPISGHATLYWYQQILGQGPKLLIQFQNNGVVDDSQLPKDRFSAERLKGVDSTLKIQPAKLEDSAVYLCASSLAVPETQYFGPGTRLLVL.

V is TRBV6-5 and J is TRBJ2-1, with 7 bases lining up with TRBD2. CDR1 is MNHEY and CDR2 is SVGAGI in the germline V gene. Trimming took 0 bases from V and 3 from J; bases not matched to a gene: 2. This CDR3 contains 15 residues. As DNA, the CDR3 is TGTGCCAGCAGTTACTCCGCGGGGGTCTACAATGAGCAGTTCTTC. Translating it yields CASSYSAGVYNEQFF.

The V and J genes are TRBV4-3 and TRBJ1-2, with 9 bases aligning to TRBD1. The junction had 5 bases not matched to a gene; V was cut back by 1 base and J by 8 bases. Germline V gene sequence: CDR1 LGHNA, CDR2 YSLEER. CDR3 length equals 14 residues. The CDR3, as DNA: TGCGCCAGCAGCCAAGTGGGGACAGGGAAGGGCTACACCTTC. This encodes CASSQVGTGKGYTF.

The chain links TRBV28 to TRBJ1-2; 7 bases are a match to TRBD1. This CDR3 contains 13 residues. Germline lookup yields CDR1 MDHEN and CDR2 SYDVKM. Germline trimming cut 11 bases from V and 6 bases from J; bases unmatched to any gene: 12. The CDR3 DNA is TGTGCCGCGACAGGGCCGATACTGGATGGCTACACCTTC. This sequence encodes CAATGPILDGYTF.

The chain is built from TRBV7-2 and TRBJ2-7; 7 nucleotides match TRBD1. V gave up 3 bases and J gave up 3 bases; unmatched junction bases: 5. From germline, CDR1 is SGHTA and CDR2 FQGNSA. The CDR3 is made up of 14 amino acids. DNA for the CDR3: TGTGCCAGCAGCTTCCGGGACAGCCACTACGAGCAGTACTTC. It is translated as CASSFRDSHYEQYF.

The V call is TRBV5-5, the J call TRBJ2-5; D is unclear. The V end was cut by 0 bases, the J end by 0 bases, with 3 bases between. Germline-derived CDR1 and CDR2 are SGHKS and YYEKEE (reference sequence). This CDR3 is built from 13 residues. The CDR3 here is CASSLAYQETQYF. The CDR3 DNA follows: TGTGCCAGCAGCTTGGCCTACCAAGAGACCCAGTACTTC. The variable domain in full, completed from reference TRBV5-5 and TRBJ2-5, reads DAGVTQSPTHLIKTRGQQVTLRCSPISGHKSVSWYQQVLGQGPQFIFQYYEKEERGRGNFPDRFSARQFPNYSSELNVNALLLGDSALYLCASSLAYQETQYFGPGTRLLVL.

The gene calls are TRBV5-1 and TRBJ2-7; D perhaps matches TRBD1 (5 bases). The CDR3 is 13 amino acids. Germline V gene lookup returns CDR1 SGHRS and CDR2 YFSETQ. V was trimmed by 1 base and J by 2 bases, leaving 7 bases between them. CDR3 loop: CASSLPGTYEQYF. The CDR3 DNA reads TGCGCCAGCAGCTTGCCAGGGACCTACGAGCAGTACTTC.

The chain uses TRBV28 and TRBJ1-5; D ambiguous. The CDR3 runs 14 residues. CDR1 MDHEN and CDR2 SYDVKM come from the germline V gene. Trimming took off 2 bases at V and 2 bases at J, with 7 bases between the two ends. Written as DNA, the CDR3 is TGTGCCAGCAGTTTAGTGCAGGGCAATCAGCCCCAGCATTTT. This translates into CASSLVQGNQPQHF. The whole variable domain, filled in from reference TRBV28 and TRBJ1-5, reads DVKVTQSSRYLVKRTGEKVFLECVQDMDHENMFWYRQDPGLGLRLIYFSYDVKMKEKGDIPEGYSVSREKKERFSLILESASTNQTSMYLCASSLVQGNQPQHFGDGTRLSIL.

The CDR3 sequence is CASSRWTSGSSYEQYF. The CDR3 nucleotides read TGTGCCAGCAGTCGCTGGACTAGCGGTAGCTCCTACGAGCAGTACTTC. This chain links TRBV6-6 with TRBJ2-5; the match to TRBD2 covers 10 bases. Near its end, the DNA agrees better with TRBJ2-7, so the J call may be wrong. Germline CDR1 and CDR2: MNHNY and SVGAGI (reference sequence). This CDR3 comprises 16 residues.

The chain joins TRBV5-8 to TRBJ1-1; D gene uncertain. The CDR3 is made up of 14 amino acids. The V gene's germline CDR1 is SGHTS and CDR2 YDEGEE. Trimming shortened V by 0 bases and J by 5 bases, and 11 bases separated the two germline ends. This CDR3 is CASSLVSRDTEAFF. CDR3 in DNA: TGTGCCAGCAGCTTGGTTAGCCGAGATACTGAAGCTTTCTTT.

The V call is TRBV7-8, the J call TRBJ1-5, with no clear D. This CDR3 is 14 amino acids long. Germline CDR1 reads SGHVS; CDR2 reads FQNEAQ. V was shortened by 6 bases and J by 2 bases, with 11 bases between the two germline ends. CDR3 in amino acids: CASRASFGNQPQHF. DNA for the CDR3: TGTGCCAGCAGGGCATCCTTTGGCAATCAGCCCCAGCATTTT.

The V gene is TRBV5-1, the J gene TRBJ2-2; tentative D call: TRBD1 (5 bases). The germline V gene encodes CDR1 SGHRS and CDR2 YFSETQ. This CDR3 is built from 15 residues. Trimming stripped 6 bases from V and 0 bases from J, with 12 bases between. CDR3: CASTIGQANTGELFF. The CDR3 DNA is TGCGCCAGCACTATCGGACAAGCGAACACCGGGGAGCTGTTTTTT.

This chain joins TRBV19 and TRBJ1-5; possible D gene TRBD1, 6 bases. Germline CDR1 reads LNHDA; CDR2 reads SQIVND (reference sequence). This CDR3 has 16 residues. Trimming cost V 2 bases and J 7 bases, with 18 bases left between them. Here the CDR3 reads CASSIFGGRGAQPQHF. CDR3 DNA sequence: TGTGCCAGTAGTATATTCGGAGGGAGGGGGGCACAGCCCCAGCATTTT.

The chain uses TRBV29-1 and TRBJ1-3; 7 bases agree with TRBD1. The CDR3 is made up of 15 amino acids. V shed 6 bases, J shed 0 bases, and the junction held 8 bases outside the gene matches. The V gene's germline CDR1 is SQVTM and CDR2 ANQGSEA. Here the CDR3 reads CSVAGQTDSGNTIYF. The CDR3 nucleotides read TGCAGCGTGGCGGGACAGACTGACTCTGGAAACACCATATATTTT.

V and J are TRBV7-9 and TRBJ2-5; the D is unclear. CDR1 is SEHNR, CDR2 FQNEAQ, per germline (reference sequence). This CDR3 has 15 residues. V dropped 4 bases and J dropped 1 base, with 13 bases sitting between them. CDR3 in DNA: TGTGCCAGCAGCTCCCTACGAAGACTCCAAGAGACCCAGTACTTC. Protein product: CASSSLRRLQETQYF.